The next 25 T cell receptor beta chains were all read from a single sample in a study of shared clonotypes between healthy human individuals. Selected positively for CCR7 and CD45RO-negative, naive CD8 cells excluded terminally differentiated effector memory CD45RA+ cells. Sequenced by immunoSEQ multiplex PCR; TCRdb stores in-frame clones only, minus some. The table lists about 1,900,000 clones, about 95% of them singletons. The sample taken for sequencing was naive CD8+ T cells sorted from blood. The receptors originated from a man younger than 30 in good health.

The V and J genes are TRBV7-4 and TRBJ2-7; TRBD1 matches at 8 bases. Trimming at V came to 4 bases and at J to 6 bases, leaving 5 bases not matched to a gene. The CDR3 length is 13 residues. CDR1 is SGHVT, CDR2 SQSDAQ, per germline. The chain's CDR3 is CASSCGTGSEQYF. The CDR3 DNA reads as TGTGCCAGCAGCTGCGGGACAGGTTCCGAGCAGTACTTC. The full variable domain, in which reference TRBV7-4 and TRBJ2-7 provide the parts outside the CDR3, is GAGVSQSPRYKVAKRGRDVALRCDSISGHVTLYWYRQTLGQGSEVLTYSQSDAQRDKSGRPSGRFSAERPERSVSTLKIQRTEQGDSAVYLCASSCGTGSEQYFGPGTRLTVT.

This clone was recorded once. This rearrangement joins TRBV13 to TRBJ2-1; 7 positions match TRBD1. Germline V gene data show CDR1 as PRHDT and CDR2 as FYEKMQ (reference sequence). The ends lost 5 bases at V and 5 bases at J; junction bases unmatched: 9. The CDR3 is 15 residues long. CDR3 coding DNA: TGTGCCAGCAGCCCACTTGGGACAGAGAACAATGAGCAGTTCTTC. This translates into CASSPLGTENNEQFF.

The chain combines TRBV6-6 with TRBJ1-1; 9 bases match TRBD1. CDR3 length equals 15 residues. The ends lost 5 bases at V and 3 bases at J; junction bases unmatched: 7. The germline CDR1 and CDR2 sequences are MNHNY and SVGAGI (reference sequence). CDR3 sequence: CASSPRQGVYTEAFF. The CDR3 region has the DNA TGTGCCAGCAGTCCCCGACAGGGGGTATACACTGAAGCTTTCTTT.

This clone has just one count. CDR3 residues: CASSLNPPKLIDVQNTEAFF. The CDR3 DNA sequence: TGCGCCAGCAGCTTAAACCCCCCCAAGTTAATTGACGTCCAGAACACTGAAGCTTTCTTT. The chain links TRBV5-1 to TRBJ1-1, with no clear D. Germline CDR1 SGHRS, CDR2 YFSETQ. V gave up 2 bases and J gave up 1 base, with 27 bases separating them. The CDR3 has 20 residues.

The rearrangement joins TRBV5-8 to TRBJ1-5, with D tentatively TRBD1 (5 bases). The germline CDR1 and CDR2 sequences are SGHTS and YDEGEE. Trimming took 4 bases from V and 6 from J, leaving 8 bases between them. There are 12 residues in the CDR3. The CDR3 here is CASSGGAQPQHF. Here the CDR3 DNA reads TGTGCCAGCAGCGGAGGGGCTCAGCCCCAGCATTTT.

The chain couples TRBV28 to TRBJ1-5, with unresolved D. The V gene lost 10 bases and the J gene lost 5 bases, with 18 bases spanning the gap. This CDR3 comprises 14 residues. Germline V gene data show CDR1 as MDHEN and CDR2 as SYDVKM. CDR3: CATSQNGVYQPQHF. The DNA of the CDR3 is TGTGCCACCTCACAGAACGGGGTATATCAGCCCCAGCATTTT.

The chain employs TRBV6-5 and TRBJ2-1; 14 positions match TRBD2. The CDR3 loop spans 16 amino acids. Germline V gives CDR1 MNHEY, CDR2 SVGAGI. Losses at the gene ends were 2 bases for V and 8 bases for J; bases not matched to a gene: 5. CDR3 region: CASSYVTSGGADEQFF. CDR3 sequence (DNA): TGTGCCAGCAGTTACGTGACTAGCGGGGGGGCCGATGAGCAGTTCTTC.

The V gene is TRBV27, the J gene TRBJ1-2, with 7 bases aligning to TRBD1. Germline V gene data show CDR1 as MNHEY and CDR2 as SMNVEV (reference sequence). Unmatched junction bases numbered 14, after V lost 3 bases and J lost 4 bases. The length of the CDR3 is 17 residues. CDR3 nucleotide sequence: TGTGCCAGCAGTTTTCTCGGCGGACAGGACCCCCTCTATGGCTACACCTTC. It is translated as CASSFLGGQDPLYGYTF.

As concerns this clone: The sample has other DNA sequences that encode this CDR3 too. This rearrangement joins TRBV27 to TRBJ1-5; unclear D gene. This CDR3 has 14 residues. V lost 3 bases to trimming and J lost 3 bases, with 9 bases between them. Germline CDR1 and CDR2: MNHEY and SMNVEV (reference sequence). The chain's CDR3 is CASSLVASNQPQHF. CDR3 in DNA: TGTGCCAGCAGTTTGGTGGCCTCCAATCAGCCCCAGCATTTT.

The CDR3 here is CASSLATGGSEDTQYF. DNA for the CDR3: TGTGCCAGCAGCTTAGCCACGGGGGGGTCGGAAGATACGCAGTATTTT. The rearrangement links TRBV11-2 to TRBJ2-3; TRBD2 agrees at 8 bases. Germline CDR1 is SGHAT and CDR2 is FQNNGV. V shed 1 base, J shed 5 bases, and the junction held 8 bases outside the gene matches. CDR3 size: 16 residues.

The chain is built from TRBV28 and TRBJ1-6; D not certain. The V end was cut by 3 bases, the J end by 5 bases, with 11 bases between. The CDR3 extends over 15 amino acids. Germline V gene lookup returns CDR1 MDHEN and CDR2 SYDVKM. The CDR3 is CASSFAETNNSPLHF. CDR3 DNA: TGTGCCAGCAGTTTCGCTGAAACAAATAATTCACCCCTCCACTTT.

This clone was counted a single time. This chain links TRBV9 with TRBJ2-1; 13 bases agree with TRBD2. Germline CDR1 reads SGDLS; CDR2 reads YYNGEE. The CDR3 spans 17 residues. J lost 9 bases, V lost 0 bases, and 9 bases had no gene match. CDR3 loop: CASSVVTSGRAGGEQFF. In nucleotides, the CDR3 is TGTGCCAGCAGCGTAGTTACTAGCGGGAGGGCCGGGGGTGAGCAGTTCTTC.

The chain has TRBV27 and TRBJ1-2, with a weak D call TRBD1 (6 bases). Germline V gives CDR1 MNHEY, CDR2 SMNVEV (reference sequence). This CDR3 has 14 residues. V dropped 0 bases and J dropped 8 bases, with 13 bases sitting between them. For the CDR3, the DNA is TGTGCCAGCAGTTTATCCGGGACAACTTACGGCTACACCTTC. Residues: CASSLSGTTYGYTF.

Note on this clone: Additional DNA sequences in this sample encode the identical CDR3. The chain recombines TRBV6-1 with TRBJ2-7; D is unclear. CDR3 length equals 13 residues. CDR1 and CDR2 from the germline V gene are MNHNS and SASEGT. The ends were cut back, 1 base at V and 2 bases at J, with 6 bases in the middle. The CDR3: CASSEGVAYEQYF. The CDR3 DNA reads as TGTGCCAGCAGTGAAGGGGTTGCCTACGAGCAGTACTTC.

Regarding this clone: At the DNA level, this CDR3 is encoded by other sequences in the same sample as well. The CDR3 protein is CASSWGTGETYEQYF. The CDR3 bases are TGTGCCAGCAGCTGGGGGACAGGGGAAACCTACGAGCAGTACTTC. This rearrangement joins TRBV5-4 to TRBJ2-7; 10 nucleotides agree with TRBD1. J was trimmed by 2 bases and V by 3 bases; bases with no gene match: 5. CDR3 length equals 15 residues. The germline V gene has CDR1 SGHNT and CDR2 YYREEE (reference sequence).

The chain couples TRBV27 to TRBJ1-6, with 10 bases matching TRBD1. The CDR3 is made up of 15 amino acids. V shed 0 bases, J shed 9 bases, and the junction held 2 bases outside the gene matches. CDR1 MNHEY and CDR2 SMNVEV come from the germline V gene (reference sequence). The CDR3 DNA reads TGTGCCAGCAGTTTATCGCGGACAGGGGGTTCACCCCTCCACTTT. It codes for CASSLSRTGGSPLHF.

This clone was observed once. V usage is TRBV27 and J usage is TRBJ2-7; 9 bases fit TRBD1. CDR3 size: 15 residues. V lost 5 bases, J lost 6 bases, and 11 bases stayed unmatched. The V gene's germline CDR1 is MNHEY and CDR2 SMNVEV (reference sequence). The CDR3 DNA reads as TGTGCCAGCAGTCCATGGACAGGGGAGTCCGTCGAGCAGTACTTC. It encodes CASSPWTGESVEQYF.

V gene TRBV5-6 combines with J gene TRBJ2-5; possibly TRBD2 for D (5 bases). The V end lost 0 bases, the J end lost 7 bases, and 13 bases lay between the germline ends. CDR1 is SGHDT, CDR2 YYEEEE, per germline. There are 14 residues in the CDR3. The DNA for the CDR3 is TGTGCCAGCAGCTTGGATGGGAGCTTAGGGACCCAGTACTTC. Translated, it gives CASSLDGSLGTQYF.

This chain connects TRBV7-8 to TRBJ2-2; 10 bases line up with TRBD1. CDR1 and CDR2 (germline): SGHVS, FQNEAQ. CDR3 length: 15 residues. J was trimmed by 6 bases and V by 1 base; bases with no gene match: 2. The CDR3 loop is CASSLEGTGAGELFF. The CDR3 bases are TGTGCCAGCAGCTTAGAGGGGACAGGGGCCGGGGAGCTGTTTTTT. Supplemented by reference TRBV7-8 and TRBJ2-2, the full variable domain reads GAGVSQSPRYKVAKRGQDVALRCDPISGHVSLFWYQQALGQGPEFLTYFQNEAQLDKSGLPSDRFFAERPEGSVSTLKIQRTQQEDSAVYLCASSLEGTGAGELFFGEGSRLTVL.

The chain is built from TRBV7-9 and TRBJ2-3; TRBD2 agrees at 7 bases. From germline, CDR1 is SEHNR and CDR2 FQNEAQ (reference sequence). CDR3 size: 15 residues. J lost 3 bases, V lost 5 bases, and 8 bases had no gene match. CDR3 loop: CASSPVGGRTDTQYF. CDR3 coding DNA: TGTGCCAGCAGCCCAGTTGGCGGGAGAACAGATACGCAGTATTTT.

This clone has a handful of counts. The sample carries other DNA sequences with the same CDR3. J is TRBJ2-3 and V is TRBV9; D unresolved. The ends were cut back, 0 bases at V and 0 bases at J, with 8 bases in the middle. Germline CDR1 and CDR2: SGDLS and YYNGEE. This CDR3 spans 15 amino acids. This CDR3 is CASSVGGSSTDTQYF. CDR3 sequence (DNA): TGTGCCAGCAGCGTAGGGGGTTCCAGCACAGATACGCAGTATTTT.

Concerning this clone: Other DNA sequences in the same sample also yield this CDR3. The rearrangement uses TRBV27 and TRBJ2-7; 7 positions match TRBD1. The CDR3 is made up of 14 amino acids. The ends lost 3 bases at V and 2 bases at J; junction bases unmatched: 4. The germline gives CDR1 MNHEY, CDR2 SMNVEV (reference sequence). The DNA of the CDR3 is TGTGCCAGCAGTTTGTCGCAGGGGGCCTACGAGCAGTACTTC. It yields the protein CASSLSQGAYEQYF.

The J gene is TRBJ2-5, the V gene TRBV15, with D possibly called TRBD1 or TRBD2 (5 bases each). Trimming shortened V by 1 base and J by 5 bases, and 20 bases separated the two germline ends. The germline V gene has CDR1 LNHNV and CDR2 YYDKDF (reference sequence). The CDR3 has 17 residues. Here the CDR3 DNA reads TGTGCCACCAGCAGAGTGGGAATTGGGGGACGGGACGAGACCCAGTACTTC. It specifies CATSRVGIGGRDETQYF. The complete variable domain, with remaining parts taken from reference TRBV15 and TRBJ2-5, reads DAMVIQNPRYQVTQFGKPVTLSCSQTLNHNVMYWYQQKSSQAPKLLFHYYDKDFNNEADTPDNFQSRRPNTSFCFLDIRSPGLGDTAMYLCATSRVGIGGRDETQYFGPGTRLLVL.

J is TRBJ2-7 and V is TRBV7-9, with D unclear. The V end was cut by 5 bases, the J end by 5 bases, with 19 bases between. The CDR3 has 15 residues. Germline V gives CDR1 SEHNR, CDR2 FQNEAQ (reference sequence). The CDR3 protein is CASSLVFSETHEQYF. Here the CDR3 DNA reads TGTGCCAGCAGCCTGGTGTTTTCAGAAACCCACGAGCAGTACTTC. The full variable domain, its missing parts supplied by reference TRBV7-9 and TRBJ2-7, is DTGVSQNPRHKITKRGQNVTFRCDPISEHNRLYWYRQTLGQGPEFLTYFQNEAQLEKSRLLSDRFSAERPKGSFSTLEIQRTEQGDSAMYLCASSLVFSETHEQYFGPGTRLTVT.

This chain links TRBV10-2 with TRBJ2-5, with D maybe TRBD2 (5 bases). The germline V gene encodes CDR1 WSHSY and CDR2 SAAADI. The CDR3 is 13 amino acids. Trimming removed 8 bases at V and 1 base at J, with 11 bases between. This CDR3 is CASSGSGQETQYF. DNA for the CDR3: TGCGCCAGCTCGGGAAGTGGCCAAGAGACCCAGTACTTC.